A selection of T cell receptor beta chains follows, all from one sample in a study of cytomegalovirus exposure and HLA in healthy donors. The assay was immunoSEQ multiplex PCR, and TCRdb's table has in-frame clones only and misses some. The table records about 88,000 clones, around 82% of them present only once. The sequencing sample was made of PBMCs. These receptors all come from a woman in her late teens or twenties in good health and CMV-seropositive. CDR3s include the opening cysteine and the closing phenylalanine or tryptophan. D genes are given only for firm matches. Clone size, where shown, is once, few, many, or a class for clones that have expanded.

clone size	D gene	V gene	J gene	CDR3 protein	CDR3 DNA
.	.	TRBV30	TRBJ1-5	CAWSVPGGLRNQPQHF	TGTGCCTGGAGTGTACCCGGAGGGTTGCGCAATCAGCCCCAGCATTTT
.	TRBD2	TRBV11-2	TRBJ2-7	CASRFLRGGYEQYF	TGTGCCAGCAGGTTCTTGCGGGGGGGCTACGAGCAGTACTTC
.	TRBD2	TRBV4-2	TRBJ2-2	CASSQEPRGGGGELFF	TGTGCCAGCAGCCAAGAGCCGCGGGGGGGCGGCGGGGAGCTGTTTTTT
.	.	TRBV2	TRBJ1-5	CASLDSKRHQPQHF	TGTGCCAGCCTGGACAGCAAACGGCATCAGCCCCAGCATTTT
.	TRBD2	TRBV10-1	TRBJ2-2	CASSEIAGGTGELFF	TGCGCCAGCAGTGAAATAGCGGGGGGAACCGGGGAGCTGTTTTTT
.	.	TRBV28	TRBJ2-4	CASSNNRAGAKNIQYF	TGTGCCAGCAGCAATAACAGGGCAGGGGCCAAAAACATTCAGTACTTC
.	.	TRBV4-2	TRBJ2-2	CASRGDSVGELFF	TGTGCCAGCAGGGGGGACTCCGTCGGGGAGCTGTTTTTT
.	TRBD2	TRBV5-1	TRBJ2-1	CASSLNPPGLAGLNEQFF	TGCGCCAGCAGCTTGAACCCCCCGGGACTAGCGGGGTTAAATGAGCAGTTCTTC
many	.	TRBV6-1	TRBJ2-3	CASSEEGREYYLSTDTQYF	TGTGCCAGCAGTGAAGAAGGTAGAGAGTACTACCTTAGCACAGATACGCAGTATTTT
.	TRBD2	TRBV2	TRBJ2-1	CATPQGSGGHNEQFF	TGTGCCACCCCGCAGGGTAGCGGGGGCCACAATGAGCAGTTCTTC
.	TRBD1	TRBV6-1	TRBJ2-1	CASNRKDRGEQFF	TGTGCCAGCAATAGAAAAGACAGGGGTGAGCAGTTCTTC
.	TRBD1	TRBV6-5	TRBJ2-2	CASSYGQGVAGELFF	TGTGCCAGCAGTTACGGACAGGGGGTAGCCGGGGAGCTGTTTTTT
.	.	TRBV9	TRBJ1-1	CASSVGGVNTEAFF	TGTGCCAGCAGCGTAGGGGGCGTTAACACTGAAGCTTTCTTT
.	TRBD1	TRBV6-1	TRBJ1-3	CASSSGQSGNTIYF	TGTGCCAGCAGTTCGGGACAGTCTGGAAACACCATATATTTT
.	TRBD1	TRBV7-8	TRBJ2-1	CASSLAAQGASNEQFF	TGTGCCAGCAGCTTAGCCGCACAGGGGGCTTCCAATGAGCAGTTCTTC
.	.	TRBV6-1	TRBJ1-6	CASSLGGANSPLHF	TGTGCCAGCAGCCTGGGGGGGGCGAATTCACCCCTCCACTTT
.	TRBD2	TRBV9	TRBJ2-3	CASSVGLAGGSDTQYF	TGTGCCAGCAGCGTAGGTCTAGCGGGGGGGTCAGATACGCAGTATTTT
.	TRBD1	TRBV30	TRBJ1-2	CAWTGDSFNYGYTF	TGTGCCTGGACGGGGGACAGCTTCAACTATGGCTACACCTTC
.	TRBD1	TRBV19	TRBJ2-7	CASSTGQGNYEQYF	TGTGCCAGTAGTACGGGACAGGGGAACTACGAGCAGTACTTC
.	TRBD2	TRBV9	TRBJ2-2	CASSFLAGGPDTGELFF	TGTGCCAGCAGCTTCCTAGCGGGGGGGCCGGACACCGGGGAGCTGTTTTTT
.	.	TRBV21-1	TRBJ2-7	CASSKARTGGPYSYEQYF	TGTGCCAGCAGCAAAGCTAGGACAGGGGGCCCTTACTCCTACGAGCAGTACTTC
once	TRBD2	TRBV19	TRBJ2-1	CASSGAGTSDYNEQFF	TGTGCCAGTAGTGGAGCCGGGACTAGCGATTACAATGAGCAGTTCTTC
.	.	TRBV10-1	TRBJ2-7	CASSRDTQASEQYF	TGCGCCAGCAGCCGGGACACTCAAGCTTCCGAGCAGTACTTC
once	TRBD1	TRBV13	TRBJ2-1	CASSLRDRVFNEQFF	TGTGCCAGCAGCCTCCGGGACAGGGTTTTCAATGAGCAGTTCTTC
.	TRBD1	TRBV27	TRBJ1-4	CASSEQGAYNEKLFF	TGTGCCAGCAGCGAACAGGGGGCCTATAATGAAAAACTGTTTTTT
.	.	TRBV4-1	TRBJ1-2	CASSQASENGYTF	TGCGCCAGCAGCCAAGCGAGTGAGAACGGCTACACCTTC
.	.	TRBV7-9	TRBJ2-4	CASSPENIQYF	TGTGCCAGCAGTCCTGAAAACATTCAGTACTTC
.	.	TRBV4-1	TRBJ1-2	CASSQERQYDGYTF	TGCGCCAGCAGCCAAGAACGACAATACGATGGCTACACCTTC
.	TRBD1	TRBV2	TRBJ1-4	CASSEAQDRGTYLATNEKLFF	TGTGCCAGCAGTGAAGCCCAAGACAGGGGGACCTACCTAGCAACTAATGAAAAACTGTTTTTT
once	.	TRBV7-2	TRBJ2-3	CASSGGGVPDTQYF	TGTGCCAGCAGCGGGGGGGGCGTACCAGATACGCAGTATTTT
.	.	TRBV9	TRBJ1-3	CASSPGVGGSSGNTIYF	TGTGCCAGCAGCCCCGGGGTGGGGGGGAGCTCTGGAAACACCATATATTTT
.	TRBD1	TRBV5-1	TRBJ1-2	CASSTQGQADYGYTF	TGCGCCAGCAGCACCCAGGGACAGGCAGACTATGGCTACACCTTC
.	.	TRBV5-1	TRBJ1-2	CASSLETSYGYTF	TGCGCCAGCAGCTTGGAGACATCATATGGCTACACCTTC
once	TRBD1	TRBV7-9	TRBJ1-6	CASSFMDRASPLHF	TGTGCCAGCAGCTTCATGGACAGGGCCTCACCCCTCCACTTT
.	TRBD1	TRBV7-2	TRBJ1-4	CASSFDRGLGKLFF	TGTGCCAGCAGCTTCGACAGGGGGCTCGGAAAACTGTTTTTT
.	.	TRBV6-1	TRBJ1-1	CASTSGVLNTEAFF	TGTGCCAGCACGTCAGGGGTTTTGAACACTGAAGCTTTCTTT
.	TRBD1	TRBV10-3	TRBJ2-7	CAITPGQGRGGIYEQYF	TGTGCCATCACCCCGGGACAGGGGAGAGGAGGGATCTACGAGCAGTACTTC
.	TRBD1	TRBV2	TRBJ1-6	CASRTDRGYNSPLHF	TGTGCCAGCAGGACGGACAGGGGGTATAATTCACCCCTCCACTTT
.	.	TRBV7-8	TRBJ2-7	CASSQSPGGEQYF	TGTGCCAGCAGCCAAAGTCCCGGAGGCGAGCAGTACTTC
.	TRBD2	TRBV28	TRBJ2-1	CASIPSGGPVDEQFF	TGTGCCAGCATCCCTAGCGGGGGGCCAGTCGATGAGCAGTTCTTC
.	.	TRBV6-6	TRBJ1-3	CASSGGGAGNTIYF	TGTGCCAGCAGTGGGGGAGGCGCAGGAAACACCATATATTTT
many	.	TRBV30	TRBJ1-1	CAWSVLRHTEAFF	TGTGCCTGGAGTGTTCTGAGGCACACTGAAGCTTTCTTT
.	TRBD2	TRBV30	TRBJ2-1	CAWSVLGLAGHNEQFF	TGTGCCTGGAGTGTCTTGGGACTAGCGGGGCACAATGAGCAGTTCTTC
.	TRBD1	TRBV6-1	TRBJ1-2	CASSGQGRNYGYTF	TGTGCCAGCAGTGGACAGGGGAGAAACTATGGCTACACCTTC
.	.	TRBV6-1	TRBJ1-3	CASSERNFGSGNTIYF	TGTGCCAGCAGTGAAAGAAATTTCGGCTCTGGAAACACCATATATTTT
.	.	TRBV4-2	TRBJ1-2	CASSPRRRGAGDGYTF	TGTGCCAGCAGCCCCCGTCGGCGGGGGGCCGGGGATGGCTACACCTTC
.	.	TRBV14	TRBJ1-1	CASSRELRTEAFF	TGTGCCAGCAGCCGAGAATTGAGGACTGAAGCTTTCTTT